The present T cell receptor (beta chain) was sequenced within a study of T cells after yellow fever vaccination. TCRdb fed the 5' RACE reads into MiXCR, producing one record per CDR3 protein. Among hundreds of thousands of distinct CDR3 sequences, just over 20% were seen once, and the ten largest hold 16%. About this clonotype itself: Antigen: not known.

Study observations and caveats: Most clones from primary vaccination resurfaced after the booster (about 95% CD4, less than 90% CD8). Contaminating bulk clonotypes could be abundant in FACS-sorted repertoires.

CDR3 size: 14 residues. Germline V gives CDR1 MNHEY, CDR2 SVGEGT. V lost 6 bases to trimming and J lost 4 bases, with 12 bases between them. This clonotype originated in a man aged 18 to 35 who received the YFV17D yellow fever vaccine. V usage is TRBV6-2 or TRBV6-3 and J usage is TRBJ2-2; D not resolved. Sequences were derived from PBMCs, sampled roughly 20 days after the first yellow fever vaccination. The CDR3 DNA sequence: TGTGCCAGCAGAACTACGCCAGTCACCGGGGAGCTGTTTTTT. Its protein is CASRTTPVTGELFF.